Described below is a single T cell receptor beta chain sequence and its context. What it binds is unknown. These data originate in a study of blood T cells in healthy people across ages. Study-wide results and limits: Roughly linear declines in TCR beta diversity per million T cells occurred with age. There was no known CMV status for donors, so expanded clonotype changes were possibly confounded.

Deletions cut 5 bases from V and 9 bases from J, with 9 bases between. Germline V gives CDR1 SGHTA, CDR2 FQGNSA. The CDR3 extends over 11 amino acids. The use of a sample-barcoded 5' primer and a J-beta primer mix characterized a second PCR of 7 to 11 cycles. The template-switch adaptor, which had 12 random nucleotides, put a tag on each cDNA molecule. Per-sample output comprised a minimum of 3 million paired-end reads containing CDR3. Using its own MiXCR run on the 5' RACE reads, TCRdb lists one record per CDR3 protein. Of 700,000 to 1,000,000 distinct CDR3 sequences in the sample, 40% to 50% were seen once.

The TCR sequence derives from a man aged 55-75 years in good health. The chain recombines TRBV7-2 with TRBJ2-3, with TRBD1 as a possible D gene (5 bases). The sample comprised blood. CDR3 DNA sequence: TGTGCCAGCAGCGCACCAGGGACGCAGTATTTT. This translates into CASSAPGTQYF.